This is a list of T cell receptor beta chains from one sample in a study of cytomegalovirus exposure and HLA in healthy donors. Method: immunoSEQ multiplex PCR; TCRdb's copy keeps in-frame clones and lacks some. Of about 140,000 clones listed, around four fifths are singletons. The sample consisted of PBMCs. The receptors originated from a female donor in good health and CMV-seronegative. CDR3s include the opening cysteine and the closing phenylalanine or tryptophan. The D gene is left open where the match is weak. Only part of the rows carry a size: once, few, many, or a class if the clone is expanded.

clone_size	j_call	v_call	d_call	cdr3_aa	cdr3_nt
NA	TRBJ1-1	TRBV30	TRBD1	CAWKRDRGTEAFF	TGTGCCTGGAAACGGGACAGGGGGACTGAAGCTTTCTTT
few	TRBJ1-3	TRBV4-1	NA	CASSQVRGSGNTIYF	TGCGCCAGCAGCCAAGTAAGGGGCTCTGGAAACACCATATATTTT
NA	TRBJ2-5	TRBV7-7	TRBD1	CASSMTGLQETQYF	TGTGCCAGCAGTATGACAGGGCTCCAAGAGACCCAGTACTTC
NA	TRBJ2-1	TRBV28	TRBD2	CASSSRLAGGRLEEQFF	TGTGCCAGCTCGTCCCGACTAGCGGGAGGGCGGTTGGAGGAGCAGTTCTTC
NA	TRBJ2-7	TRBV10-3	NA	CAISAPLSSPRYEQYF	TGTGCCATCAGTGCTCCCCTCTCAAGTCCGAGATACGAGCAGTACTTC
NA	TRBJ1-5	TRBV28	TRBD1	CASSSRGTGGAHGPGQPQHF	TGTGCCAGCAGTTCGAGGGGGACAGGAGGGGCGCATGGTCCTGGACAGCCCCAGCATTTT
NA	TRBJ1-5	TRBV18	TRBD1	CASSDRALNQPQHF	TGTGCCAGCTCGGACAGGGCCCTCAATCAGCCCCAGCATTTT
NA	TRBJ2-3	TRBV5-1	NA	CASSAGTSSTDTQYF	TGCGCCAGCAGCGCGGGGACGTCTAGCACAGATACGCAGTATTTT
NA	TRBJ1-2	TRBV4-2	NA	CASSQTGLTGNGYTF	TGTGCCAGCAGCCAAACAGGGTTGACGGGGAATGGCTACACCTTC
NA	TRBJ2-5	TRBV28	NA	CASSLNAAQETQYF	TGTGCCAGCAGTTTAAATGCGGCTCAAGAGACCCAGTACTTC
NA	TRBJ1-4	TRBV7-9	NA	CASSADRYYEKLFF	TGTGCCAGCAGCGCCGACAGGTATTATGAAAAACTGTTTTTT
NA	TRBJ2-3	TRBV28	TRBD2	CASSFQMGGYPPGNTQYF	TGTGCCAGCAGTTTCCAAATGGGGGGGTACCCCCCCGGGAATACGCAGTATTTT
NA	TRBJ1-2	TRBV6-1	TRBD1	CASSERQGGRGGYTF	TGTGCCAGCAGTGAAAGACAGGGGGGAAGAGGTGGCTACACCTTC
NA	TRBJ2-7	TRBV7-7	TRBD1	CASSLGEGTGKLYF	TGTGCTAGCAGCCTAGGGGAAGGGACAGGCAAATTGTACTTC
NA	TRBJ2-7	TRBV7-9	TRBD1	CASSLVVTGSSYEQYF	TGTGCCAGCAGCTTAGTAGTGACAGGGAGCTCCTACGAGCAGTACTTC
few	TRBJ1-1	TRBV27	NA	CASSFHISNTEAFF	TGTGCCAGCAGTTTTCACATATCGAACACTGAAGCTTTCTTT
few	TRBJ2-7	TRBV10-3	NA	CAISEPKGGRRFNEQYF	TGTGCCATCAGTGAGCCGAAGGGAGGCAGGCGTTTCAACGAGCAGTACTTC
NA	TRBJ1-1	TRBV19	NA	CASSIDLRGVDTEAFF	TGTGCCAGTAGTATAGATCTGAGAGGCGTGGACACTGAAGCTTTCTTT
NA	TRBJ1-2	TRBV19	TRBD1	CASTDRGRGYTF	TGTGCCAGCACCGACAGGGGACGAGGCTACACCTTC
NA	TRBJ2-5	TRBV14	TRBD2	CASSQGLAGGETQYF	TGTGCCAGCAGCCAAGGACTAGCGGGAGGGGAGACCCAGTACTTC
NA	TRBJ1-2	TRBV7-9	NA	CASCRQPVTYGYTF	TGTGCCAGCTGCCGACAGCCTGTTACTTATGGCTACACCTTC
NA	TRBJ1-1	TRBV6-1	NA	CASSPSVRKNTEAFF	TGTGCCAGCAGCCCCAGCGTAAGGAAGAACACTGAAGCTTTCTTT
NA	TRBJ1-1	TRBV18	NA	CASSPYRVVEAFF	TGTGCCAGCTCACCCTATAGAGTAGTTGAAGCTTTCTTT
NA	TRBJ1-4	TRBV7-9	NA	CASSLDSRDEKLFF	TGTGCCAGCTCCCTTGACAGTAGGGATGAAAAACTGTTTTTT
NA	TRBJ2-2	TRBV28	TRBD2	CASHPRREGRRELFF	TGTGCCAGCCATCCGCGGCGGGAGGGAAGGAGGGAGCTGTTTTTT
NA	TRBJ1-4	TRBV5-6	NA	CASSFSGAQREKLFF	TGTGCCAGCTCATTTTCTGGGGCGCAGAGGGAAAAACTGTTTTTT
NA	TRBJ1-1	TRBV5-4	NA	CASSAVGAPDEAFF	TGTGCCAGCAGCGCCGTGGGGGCCCCAGATGAAGCTTTCTTT
NA	TRBJ2-3	TRBV2	TRBD1	CASSDRQGVTDTQYF	TGTGCCAGCAGTGACCGTCAGGGGGTCACAGATACGCAGTATTTT
few	TRBJ1-1	TRBV4-2	TRBD1	CASSQFVGRGRMNTEAFF	TGTGCCAGCAGCCAGTTTGTTGGAAGGGGGCGGATGAACACTGAAGCTTTCTTT
NA	TRBJ2-7	TRBV5-4	TRBD2	CAIDREGEQYF	TGTGCCATCGATAGGGAGGGCGAGCAGTACTTC
once	TRBJ1-5	TRBV27	NA	CASSLRQGRQPQHF	TGTGCCAGCAGTTTACGGCAGGGGAGACAGCCCCAGCATTTT
NA	TRBJ1-2	TRBV2	NA	CASSVDSNYGYTF	TGTGCCAGCAGTGTTGACAGCAACTATGGCTACACCTTC
NA	TRBJ1-6	TRBV6-5	TRBD1	CASSKQGRNSPLHF	TGTGCCAGCAGCAAACAGGGGAGGAATTCACCCCTCCACTTT
NA	TRBJ2-1	TRBV5-1	NA	CASSLGRSSSYNEQFF	TGCGCCAGCAGCTTGGGTAGATCTAGCTCCTACAATGAGCAGTTCTTC
NA	TRBJ1-2	TRBV5-1	TRBD1	CASSLGIGQGDYGYTF	TGCGCCAGCAGCTTGGGCATAGGTCAGGGGGACTATGGCTACACCTTC
NA	TRBJ2-5	TRBV7-6	NA	CASSADYLETQYF	TGTGCCAGCAGCGCGGACTACCTGGAGACCCAGTACTTC
NA	TRBJ1-2	TRBV5-1	NA	CASSPLGGALGYTF	TGCGCCAGCAGCCCACTTGGGGGGGCGCTGGGCTACACCTTC